The clone carrying this T cell receptor beta chain was counted at least ten times. This sample stems from a study of T cells in Graves' hyperthyroidism and ophthalmopathy. The TCR beta CDR3 regions underwent amplification using RNA transcripts as the source. A set of HTBI primers served as the primers for a first-round RT-PCR of the TCR CDR3. TCRdb used MiXCR to reprocess the multiplex PCR reads, holding one entry per CDR3 protein. This sample has about 300,000 distinct CDR3 sequences; roughly 20% occur once, and the top ten carry 39%. Ophthalmopathy cases met thresholds of Clinical Activity Score at least 3, NOSPECS grade at least 4 and duration under 3 months. The CDR3 sequence is 15 residues long. Trimming took 5 bases from V and 4 from J, leaving 17 bases between them. Germline CDR1 and CDR2: MDHEN and SYDVKM.

The V call is TRBV28, the J call TRBJ1-2; D remains unclear. Material for sequencing was blood. The TCR sequence derives from a man aged 50-59 years with Graves' ophthalmopathy. CDR3 nucleotide sequence: TGTGCCAGCAGTCCAGGCAGCCACTCTCCCTATGGCTACACCTTC. It translates to CASSPGSHSPYGYTF.